The 4 T cell receptor beta chains in this list originate from one sample, sequenced in a study of cytomegalovirus exposure and HLA in healthy donors. 13 Jbeta primers and 60 Vbeta primers were used for the PCR. TCRdb's table, derived via immunoSEQ multiplex PCR, lists solely in-frame clones and lacks some. The table records around 200,000 clones, roughly four fifths of them present only once. Material: PBMCs. The receptors were gathered from a girl between 10 and 17 years old in good health and CMV-seronegative.

The V gene is TRBV4-2, the J gene TRBJ1-1; TRBD1 might be the D (6 bases). Germline V gene lookup returns CDR1 LGHNA and CDR2 YNFKEQ. The CDR3 runs 15 residues. V was clipped by 1 base and J by 8 bases, with 17 bases between them. The CDR3 nucleotides are TGTGCCAGCAGCCAAGGACAAGCCAGGGGAGTCGAAGCTTTCTTT. Protein sequence: CASSQGQARGVEAFF.

This chain connects TRBV27 to TRBJ2-7; 9 bases are shared with TRBD1. The CDR3 runs 16 residues. V was pared by 5 bases and J by 7 bases, with 15 bases of the junction left unmatched. Germline CDR1 MNHEY, CDR2 SMNVEV (reference sequence). DNA of the CDR3: TGTGCCAGCAGTCCCCCGACCGGGACAGGGTTGAGGGAGCAGTACTTC. As protein: CASSPPTGTGLREQYF.

This clone was detected a few times. V gene TRBV30 combines with J gene TRBJ1-5; 7 bases map to TRBD1. CDR1 and CDR2 (germline): GTSNPN, SVGIG (reference sequence). The CDR3 consists of 13 residues. Trimming cost V 8 bases and J 3 bases; bases outside gene matches: 7. The CDR3 is CAESRGTNQPQHF. The CDR3 region has the DNA TGTGCCGAGAGCAGGGGGACCAATCAGCCCCAGCATTTT.

The V gene is TRBV6-4, the J gene TRBJ1-1, with D unclear. CDR1 is MRHNA, CDR2 SNTAGT, per germline. V was trimmed by 0 bases and J by 2 bases, leaving 10 bases between them. The CDR3 runs to 15 residues. CDR3 residues: CASSDSIGVNTEAFF. For the CDR3, the DNA is TGTGCCAGCAGTGACTCGATCGGGGTAAACACTGAAGCTTTCTTT.